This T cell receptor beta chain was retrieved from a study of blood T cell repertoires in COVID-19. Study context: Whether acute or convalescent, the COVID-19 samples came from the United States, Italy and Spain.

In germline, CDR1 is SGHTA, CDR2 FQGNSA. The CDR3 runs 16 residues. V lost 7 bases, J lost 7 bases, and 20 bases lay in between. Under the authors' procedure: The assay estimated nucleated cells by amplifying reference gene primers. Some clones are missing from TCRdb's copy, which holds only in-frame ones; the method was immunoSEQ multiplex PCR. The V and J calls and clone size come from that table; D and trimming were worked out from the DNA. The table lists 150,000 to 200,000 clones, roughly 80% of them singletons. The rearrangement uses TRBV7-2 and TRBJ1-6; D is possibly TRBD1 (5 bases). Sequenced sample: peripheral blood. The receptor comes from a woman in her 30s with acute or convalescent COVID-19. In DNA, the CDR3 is TGTGCCAGCACCCTATTTTTTGGGGCGCAAAATTCACCCCTCCACTTT. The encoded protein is CASTLFFGAQNSPLHF.